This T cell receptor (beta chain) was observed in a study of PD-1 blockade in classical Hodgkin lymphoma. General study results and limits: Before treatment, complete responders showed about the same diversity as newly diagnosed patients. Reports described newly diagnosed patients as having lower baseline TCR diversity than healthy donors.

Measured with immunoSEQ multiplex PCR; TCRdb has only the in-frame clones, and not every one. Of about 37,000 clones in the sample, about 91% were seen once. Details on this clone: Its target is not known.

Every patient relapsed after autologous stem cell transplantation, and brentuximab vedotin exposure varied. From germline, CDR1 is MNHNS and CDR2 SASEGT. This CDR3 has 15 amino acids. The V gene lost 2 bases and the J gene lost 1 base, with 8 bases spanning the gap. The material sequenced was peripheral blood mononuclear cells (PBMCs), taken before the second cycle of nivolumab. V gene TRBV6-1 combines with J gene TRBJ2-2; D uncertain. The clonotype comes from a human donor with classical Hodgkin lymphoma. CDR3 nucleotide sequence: TGTGCCAGCAGTGAAACCCCAGGGAACACCGGGGAGCTGTTTTTT. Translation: CASSETPGNTGELFF.